The 21 T cell receptor beta chains given below trace back to one sample, sequenced in a study of HIV-infected patients and healthy controls. No cell fractionation was done, so the repertoire covers all unsorted peripheral blood T cells. Alpha and beta constant-region primers primed reverse transcription of around 500 ng RNA. Alpha and beta chain libraries were made separately by chain-specific third strand synthesis with multiplexing indices. TCRdb fed the 5' RACE reads into MiXCR, producing one record per CDR3 protein. The profile covers more than 15,000 distinct CDR3 sequences, with about 12% appearing a single time and more than 9.5% taken by the ten largest. The specimen sequenced was blood. Receptors originate from an adult in good health.

The rearrangement links TRBV9 to TRBJ1-5; D might be TRBD1 (5 bases). The CDR3 runs 15 residues. Trimming cost V 0 bases and J 3 bases, with 10 bases left between them. From germline, CDR1 is SGDLS and CDR2 YYNGEE. The CDR3 reads CASSVGTGLNQPQHF. The CDR3 bases are TGTGCCAGCAGCGTAGGAACAGGCCTCAATCAGCCCCAGCATTTT.

This clonotype was picked up many times. This chain links TRBV19 with TRBJ2-7, with D uncertain. This CDR3 is built from 15 residues. Germline CDR1 is LNHDA and CDR2 is SQIVND (reference sequence). With 3 bases removed from V and 0 bases from J, the gap between germline ends came to 12 bases. The CDR3 nucleotides are TGTGCCAGTAGTATCGAACACTGGGGCTCCTACGAGCAGTACTTC. This translates into CASSIEHWGSYEQYF.

In its sample, this clonotype ranks as medium-sized. The chain has TRBV12-3 or TRBV12-4 and TRBJ2-5; D is perhaps TRBD1 (5 bases). The ends were cut back, 3 bases at V and 3 bases at J, with 8 bases in the middle. CDR3 length: 13 residues. The CDR3 here is CASSFGAEETQYF. CDR3 DNA: TGTGCCAGCAGTTTTGGGGCTGAAGAGACCCAGTACTTC.

This clonotype appeared a few times. The V gene is TRBV27, the J gene TRBJ1-1, with a tentative D call TRBD1 (5 bases). Germline V gives CDR1 MNHEY, CDR2 SMNVEV (reference sequence). The CDR3 contains 14 residues. V was pared by 5 bases and J by 12 bases, with 22 bases between. The chain's CDR3 is CASSAKTGTGHTFF. The CDR3 bases are TGTGCCAGCAGTGCAAAGACCGGGACGGGGCATACTTTCTTT.

V is TRBV6-2 or TRBV6-3 and J is TRBJ2-3, with TRBD2 as a possible D gene (6 bases). Trimming cost V 7 bases and J 2 bases, with 10 bases left between them. This CDR3 region has 13 residues. Germline assignment: CDR1 MNHEY and CDR2 SVGEGT. CDR3 region: CASKRGATDTQYF. CDR3 nucleotides: TGTGCCAGCAAGCGCGGGGCCACAGATACGCAGTATTTT.

The chain uses TRBV5-6 and TRBJ1-2; D is perhaps TRBD1 (6 bases). Trimming pared 0 bases from V and 10 bases from J, leaving 16 bases between. The CDR3 sequence is 14 residues long. Germline-derived CDR1 and CDR2 are SGHDT and YYEEEE. The CDR3 DNA sequence: TGTGCCAGCAGCTTGGATTGGGGGCGGCCCGACTACACCTTC. Translating it yields CASSLDWGRPDYTF.

This clonotype showed up just a few times. V usage is TRBV12-3 or TRBV12-4 and J usage is TRBJ2-7, with TRBD2 matching 10 bases. The trim removed 3 bases at V and 13 bases at J, leaving 6 bases unmatched. CDR3 size: 12 residues. CDR3 region: CASSLLAGGIYF. In DNA, the CDR3 is TGTGCCAGCAGTTTGTTAGCGGGGGGTATATACTTC.

Judged by abundance, this clonotype is medium-sized (0.01 to 0.1%). The V gene is TRBV7-2, the J gene TRBJ1-5; no clear D gene. The V gene's germline CDR1 is SGHTA and CDR2 FQGNSA. V lost 3 bases, J lost 5 bases, and 8 bases lay in between. The CDR3 length is 13 residues. CDR3 region: CASSFQVDQPQHF. CDR3 nucleotides: TGTGCCAGCAGCTTCCAGGTGGATCAGCCCCAGCATTTT.

J is TRBJ2-3 and V is TRBV3-1, with D perhaps assigned TRBD1 or TRBD2 (5 bases each). CDR1 is LGHDT and CDR2 is YNNKEL in the germline V gene (reference sequence). Trimming shortened V by 3 bases and J by 1 base, and 11 bases separated the two germline ends. This CDR3 has 15 amino acids. CDR3 sequence: CASSHAGAGTDTQYF. The CDR3 DNA reads TGTGCCAGCAGCCATGCCGGGGCGGGCACAGATACGCAGTATTTT.

The chain links TRBV19 to TRBJ2-1, with a tentative D call TRBD2 (6 bases). This CDR3 has 16 residues. Trimming pared 4 bases from V and 2 bases from J, leaving 15 bases between. The V gene's germline CDR1 is LNHDA and CDR2 SQIVND (reference sequence). The CDR3 DNA follows: TGTGCCAGTAGTAGGACCGGGACTTCCACCTACAATGAGCAGTTCTTC. It specifies CASSRTGTSTYNEQFF.

This clonotype was counted ten times or more. The CDR3 is CASSFTENSYEQYF. CDR3 nucleotides: TGTGCCAGCAGCTTTACGGAAAACTCCTACGAGCAGTACTTC. The gene calls are TRBV7-9 and TRBJ2-7; no firm D call. V lost 3 bases and J 0 bases, leaving 9 bases between the germline ends. This CDR3 is 14 amino acids long. Germline V gene lookup returns CDR1 SEHNR and CDR2 FQNEAQ (reference sequence). The full variable domain, rest sourced from reference TRBV7-9 and TRBJ2-7, is DTGVSQNPRHKITKRGQNVTFRCDPISEHNRLYWYRQTLGQGPEFLTYFQNEAQLEKSRLLSDRFSAERPKGSFSTLEIQRTEQGDSAMYLCASSFTENSYEQYFGPGTRLTVT.

This clonotype was recorded at least ten times. The V gene is TRBV20-1, the J gene TRBJ1-2; TRBD1 agrees at 7 bases. V lost 3 bases to trimming and J lost 4 bases; unmatched junction nucleotides: 17. The CDR3 runs 17 residues. Germline loops: CDR1 DFQATT, CDR2 SNEGSKA (reference sequence). The CDR3 loop is CSASGSRDRGQFYGYTF. The CDR3 DNA follows: TGCAGTGCTAGTGGGTCTCGGGACAGAGGACAGTTCTATGGCTACACCTTC.

There are many counts of this clonotype. The gene calls are TRBV6-5 and TRBJ1-1; a possible D gene is TRBD1 (6 bases). Germline CDR1 is MNHEY and CDR2 is SVGAGI. This CDR3 is built from 13 residues. The ends were cut back, 4 bases at V and 4 bases at J, with 10 bases in the middle. The CDR3, as DNA: TGTGCCAGCAGTTTACAGGGTTTCACTGAAGCTTTCTTT. Its protein is CASSLQGFTEAFF.

Details on this clonotype: Given a much more abundant clone one base away, this may be a read error. As DNA, the CDR3 is TGTGCCAGCAGTCTGGGCCACTATGGCTACATCTTC. Protein: CASSLGHYGYIF. The chain joins TRBV12-3 or TRBV12-4 to TRBJ1-2, with D unclear. CDR3 length equals 12 residues.

A word on this clonotype: This clone may be a read error of a much larger clone one base away. The chain links TRBV28 to TRBJ2-1; D remains ambiguous. This CDR3 has 15 amino acids. Germline V gene data show CDR1 as MDHEN and CDR2 as SYDVKM. V was cut by 9 bases and J by 0 bases, with 15 bases left in between. CDR3 coding DNA: TGTGCCAGTAACAAACCGACGAGCTCCTACAATGAGCAGTTCTTC. Its translation is CASNKPTSSYNEQFF.

This clonotype showed up many times. The V call is TRBV7-2, the J call TRBJ2-2; no clear D. The V end was cut by 3 bases, the J end by 2 bases, with 7 bases between. The CDR3 totals 14 residues. The germline gives CDR1 SGHTA, CDR2 FQGNSA. The CDR3 DNA reads as TGTGCCAGCAGCTTCGCCAGAAACACCGGGGAGCTGTTTTTT. Its protein is CASSFARNTGELFF. The whole variable domain, filled in from reference TRBV7-2 and TRBJ2-2, reads GAGVSQSPSNKVTEKGKDVELRCDPISGHTALYWYRQSLGQGLEFLIYFQGNSAPDKSGLPSDRFSAERTGGSVSTLTIQRTQQEDSAVYLCASSFARNTGELFFGEGSRLTVL.

Many counts were recorded for this clonotype. The chain combines TRBV6-5 with TRBJ1-5; D gene ambiguous. The germline gives CDR1 MNHEY, CDR2 SVGAGI. The CDR3 extends over 13 amino acids. Trimming stripped 3 bases from V and 7 bases from J, with 10 bases between. CDR3 sequence (DNA): TGTGCCAGCAGTTATAGGGAGGGACAGCCCCAGCATTTT. Protein: CASSYREGQPQHF.

The sample holds many counts of this clonotype. The V and J genes are TRBV6-2 or TRBV6-3 and TRBJ1-5; no reliable D call. Deletions cut 2 bases from V and 2 bases from J, with 7 bases between. Germline V gene lookup returns CDR1 MNHEY and CDR2 SVGEGT. There are 14 residues in the CDR3. CDR3 region: CASSYSQGNQPQHF. The CDR3 bases are TGTGCCAGCAGTTACAGTCAGGGCAATCAGCCCCAGCATTTT.

This clonotype has just a few counts. The chain carries TRBV4-2 and TRBJ2-1; D could derive from TRBD1 or TRBD2 (6 bases each). Germline values: CDR1 LGHNA, CDR2 YNFKEQ. The V gene lost 1 base and the J gene lost 6 bases, with 13 bases spanning the gap. The CDR3 extends over 15 amino acids. The CDR3 region is CASSQVGGGGNEQFF. CDR3 DNA sequence: TGTGCCAGCAGCCAAGTAGGAGGAGGGGGCAATGAGCAGTTCTTC.

This clonotype ranks as medium-sized. The chain carries TRBV28 and TRBJ2-7, with 7 bases identical to TRBD1. V lost 3 bases and J lost 3; bases outside the gene matches: 8. CDR1 MDHEN and CDR2 SYDVKM come from the germline V gene. This CDR3 has 15 amino acids. The CDR3 loop reads CASSFLRGLFYEQYF. The CDR3 bases are TGTGCCAGCAGTTTCTTGAGGGGGCTGTTCTACGAGCAGTACTTC. Filled out from reference TRBV28 and TRBJ2-7, the complete variable domain reads DVKVTQSSRYLVKRTGEKVFLECVQDMDHENMFWYRQDPGLGLRLIYFSYDVKMKEKGDIPEGYSVSREKKERFSLILESASTNQTSMYLCASSFLRGLFYEQYFGPGTRLTVT.

This clonotype was recorded many times. The chain carries TRBV6-5 and TRBJ1-1; D may be TRBD1 (5 bases). From germline, CDR1 is MNHEY and CDR2 SVGAGI. V shed 7 bases and J shed 0 bases, with 12 bases lying between them. The CDR3 spans 14 residues. The CDR3 loop reads CASTPGGLNTEAFF. CDR3 in DNA: TGTGCCAGCACCCCTGGGGGATTGAACACTGAAGCTTTCTTT.